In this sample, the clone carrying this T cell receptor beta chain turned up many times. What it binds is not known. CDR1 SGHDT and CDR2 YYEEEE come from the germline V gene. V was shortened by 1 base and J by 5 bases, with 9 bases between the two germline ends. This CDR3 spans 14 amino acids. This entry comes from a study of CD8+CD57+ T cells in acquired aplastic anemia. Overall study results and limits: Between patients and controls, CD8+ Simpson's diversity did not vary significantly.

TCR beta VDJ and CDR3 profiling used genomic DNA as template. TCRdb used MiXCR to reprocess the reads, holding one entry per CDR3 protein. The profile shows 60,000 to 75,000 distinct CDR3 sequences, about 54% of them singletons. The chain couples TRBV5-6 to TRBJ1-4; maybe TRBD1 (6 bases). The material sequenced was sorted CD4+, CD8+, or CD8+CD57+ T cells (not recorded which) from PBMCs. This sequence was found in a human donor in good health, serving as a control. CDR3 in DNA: TGTGCCAGCAGCTTGACAGGGAGAAATGAAAAACTGTTTTTT. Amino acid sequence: CASSLTGRNEKLFF.